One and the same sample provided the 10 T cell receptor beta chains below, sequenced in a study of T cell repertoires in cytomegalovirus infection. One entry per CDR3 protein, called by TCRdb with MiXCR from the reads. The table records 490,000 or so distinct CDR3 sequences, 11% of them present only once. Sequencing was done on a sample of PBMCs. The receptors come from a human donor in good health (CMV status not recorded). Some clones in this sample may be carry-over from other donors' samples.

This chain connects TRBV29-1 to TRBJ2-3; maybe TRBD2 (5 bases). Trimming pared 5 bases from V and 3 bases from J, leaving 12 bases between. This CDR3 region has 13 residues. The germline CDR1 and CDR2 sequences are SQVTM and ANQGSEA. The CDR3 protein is CSVNPSGTDTQYF. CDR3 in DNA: TGCAGCGTTAACCCCTCGGGGACAGATACGCAGTATTTT.

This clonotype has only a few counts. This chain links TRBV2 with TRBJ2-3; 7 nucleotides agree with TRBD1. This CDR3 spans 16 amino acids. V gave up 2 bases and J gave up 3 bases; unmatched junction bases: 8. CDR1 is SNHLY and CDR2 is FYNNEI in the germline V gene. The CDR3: CASSETPAGGTDTQYF. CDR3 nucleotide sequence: TGTGCCAGCAGTGAAACTCCAGCAGGGGGAACAGATACGCAGTATTTT.

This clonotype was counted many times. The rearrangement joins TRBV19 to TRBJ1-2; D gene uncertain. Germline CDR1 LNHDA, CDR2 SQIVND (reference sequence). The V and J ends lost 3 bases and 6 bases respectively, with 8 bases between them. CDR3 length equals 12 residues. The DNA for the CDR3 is TGTGCCAGTAGTATTAGGATGAATGGCTACACCTTC. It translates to CASSIRMNGYTF.

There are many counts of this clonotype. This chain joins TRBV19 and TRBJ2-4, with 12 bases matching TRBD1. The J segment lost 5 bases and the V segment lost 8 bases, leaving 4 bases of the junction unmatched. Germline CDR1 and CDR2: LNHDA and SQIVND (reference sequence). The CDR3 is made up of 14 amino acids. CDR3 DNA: TGTGCCAGTTCCGGGACAGGGGGCCAAAACATTCAGTACTTC. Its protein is CASSGTGGQNIQYF.

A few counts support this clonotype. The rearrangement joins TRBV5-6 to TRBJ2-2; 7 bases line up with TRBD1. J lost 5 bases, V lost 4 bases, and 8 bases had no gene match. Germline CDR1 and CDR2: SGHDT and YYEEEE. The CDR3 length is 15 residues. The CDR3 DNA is TGTGCCAGCAGCCCCCAGACAGGGCTAACCGGGGAGCTGTTTTTT. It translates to CASSPQTGLTGELFF.

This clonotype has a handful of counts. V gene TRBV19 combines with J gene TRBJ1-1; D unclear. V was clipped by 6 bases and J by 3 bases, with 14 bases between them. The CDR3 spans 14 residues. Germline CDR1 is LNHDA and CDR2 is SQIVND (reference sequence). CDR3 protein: CASSQYPADTEAFF. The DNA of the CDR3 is TGTGCCAGTAGCCAATATCCGGCGGACACTGAAGCTTTCTTT. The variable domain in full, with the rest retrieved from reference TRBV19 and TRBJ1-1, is DGGITQSPKYLFRKEGQNVTLSCEQNLNHDAMYWYRQDPGQGLRLIYYSQIVNDFQKGDIAEGYSVSREKKESFPLTVTSAQKNPTAFYLCASSQYPADTEAFFGQGTRLTVV.

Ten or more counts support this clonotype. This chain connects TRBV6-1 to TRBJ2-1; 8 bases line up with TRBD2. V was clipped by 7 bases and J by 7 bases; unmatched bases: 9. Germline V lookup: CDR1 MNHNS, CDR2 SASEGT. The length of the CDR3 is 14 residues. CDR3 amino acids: CASTVSGRGNEQFF. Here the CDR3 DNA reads TGTGCCAGCACAGTGAGCGGGAGAGGGAATGAGCAGTTCTTC.

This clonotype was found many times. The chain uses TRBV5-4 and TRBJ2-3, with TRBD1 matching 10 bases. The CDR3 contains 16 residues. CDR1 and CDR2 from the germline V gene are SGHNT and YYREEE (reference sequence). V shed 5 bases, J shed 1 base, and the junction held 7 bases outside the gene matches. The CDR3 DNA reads TGTGCCAGCAGACCTGGAGGGACAGGGGGCACAGATACGCAGTATTTT. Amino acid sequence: CASRPGGTGGTDTQYF. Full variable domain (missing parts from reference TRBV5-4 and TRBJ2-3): ETGVTQSPTHLIKTRGQQVTLRCSSQSGHNTVSWYQQALGQGPQFIFQYYREEENGRGNFPPRFSGLQFPNYSSELNVNALELDDSALYLCASRPGGTGGTDTQYFGPGTRLTVL.

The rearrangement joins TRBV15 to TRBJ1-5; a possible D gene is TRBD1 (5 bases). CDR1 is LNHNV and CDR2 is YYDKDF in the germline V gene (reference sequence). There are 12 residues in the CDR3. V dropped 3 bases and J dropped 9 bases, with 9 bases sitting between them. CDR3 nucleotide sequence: TGTGCCACCAGCAGGGCAGGGCGGCCCCAGCATTTT. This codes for CATSRAGRPQHF.

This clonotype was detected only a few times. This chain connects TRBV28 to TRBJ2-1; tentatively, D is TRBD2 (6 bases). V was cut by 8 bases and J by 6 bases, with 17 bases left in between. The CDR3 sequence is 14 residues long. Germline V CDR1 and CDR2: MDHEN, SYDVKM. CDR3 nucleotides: TGTGCCAGCCAACGGGACTTGACGCCCAATGAGCAGTTCTTC. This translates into CASQRDLTPNEQFF. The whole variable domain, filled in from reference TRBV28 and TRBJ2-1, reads DVKVTQSSRYLVKRTGEKVFLECVQDMDHENMFWYRQDPGLGLRLIYFSYDVKMKEKGDIPEGYSVSREKKERFSLILESASTNQTSMYLCASQRDLTPNEQFFGPGTRLTVL.